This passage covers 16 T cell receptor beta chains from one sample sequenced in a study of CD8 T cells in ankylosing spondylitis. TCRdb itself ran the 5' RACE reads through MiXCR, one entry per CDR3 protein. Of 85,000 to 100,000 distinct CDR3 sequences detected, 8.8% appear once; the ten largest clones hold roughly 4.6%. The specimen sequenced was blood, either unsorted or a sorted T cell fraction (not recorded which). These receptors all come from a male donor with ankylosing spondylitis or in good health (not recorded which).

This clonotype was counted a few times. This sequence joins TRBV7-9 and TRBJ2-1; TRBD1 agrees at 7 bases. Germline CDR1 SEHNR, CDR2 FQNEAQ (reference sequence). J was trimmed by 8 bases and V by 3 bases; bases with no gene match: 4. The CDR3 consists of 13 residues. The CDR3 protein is CASSFDRADEQFF. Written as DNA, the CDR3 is TGTGCCAGCAGCTTCGACAGGGCCGATGAGCAGTTCTTC.

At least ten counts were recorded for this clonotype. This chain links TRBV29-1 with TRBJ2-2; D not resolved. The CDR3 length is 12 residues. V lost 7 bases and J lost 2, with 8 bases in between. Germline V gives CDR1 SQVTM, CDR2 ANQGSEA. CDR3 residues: CSAVHNTGELFF. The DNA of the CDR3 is TGCAGCGCCGTCCATAACACCGGGGAGCTGTTTTTT.

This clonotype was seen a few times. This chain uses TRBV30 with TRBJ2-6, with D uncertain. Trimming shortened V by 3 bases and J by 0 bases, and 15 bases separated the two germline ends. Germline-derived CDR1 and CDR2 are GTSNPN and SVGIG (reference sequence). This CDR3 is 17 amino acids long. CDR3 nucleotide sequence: TGTGCCTGGAGCGAAGTAGCTAGGGCCTCTGGGGCCAACGTCCTGACTTTC. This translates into CAWSEVARASGANVLTF.

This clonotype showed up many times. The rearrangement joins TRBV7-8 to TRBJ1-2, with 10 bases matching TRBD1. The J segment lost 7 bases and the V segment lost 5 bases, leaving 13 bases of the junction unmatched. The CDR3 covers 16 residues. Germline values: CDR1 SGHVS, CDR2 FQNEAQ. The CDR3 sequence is CASSAPDGTGVGGYTF. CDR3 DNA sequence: TGTGCCAGCAGCGCCCCGGACGGGACAGGGGTGGGTGGCTACACCTTC.

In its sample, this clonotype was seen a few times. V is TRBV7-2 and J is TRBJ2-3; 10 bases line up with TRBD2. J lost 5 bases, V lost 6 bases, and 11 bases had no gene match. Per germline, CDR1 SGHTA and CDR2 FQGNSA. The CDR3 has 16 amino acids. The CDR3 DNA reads TGTGCCAGCAGTTACCAACCTAGCGGGGGAGGAGATACGCAGTATTTT. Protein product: CASSYQPSGGGDTQYF.

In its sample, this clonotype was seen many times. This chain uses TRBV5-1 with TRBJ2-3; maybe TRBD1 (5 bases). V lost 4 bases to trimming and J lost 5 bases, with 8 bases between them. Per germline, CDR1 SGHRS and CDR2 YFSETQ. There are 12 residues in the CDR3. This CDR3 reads CASSPRGDTQYF. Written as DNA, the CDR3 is TGCGCCAGCAGCCCAAGGGGAGATACGCAGTATTTT.

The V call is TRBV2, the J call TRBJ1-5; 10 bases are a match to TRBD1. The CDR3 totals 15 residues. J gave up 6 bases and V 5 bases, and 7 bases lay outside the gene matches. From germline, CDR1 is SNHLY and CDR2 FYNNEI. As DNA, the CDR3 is TGTGCCAGCAGTCGGGACAGGGGCGGTAGTCAGCCCCAGCATTTT. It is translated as CASSRDRGGSQPQHF.

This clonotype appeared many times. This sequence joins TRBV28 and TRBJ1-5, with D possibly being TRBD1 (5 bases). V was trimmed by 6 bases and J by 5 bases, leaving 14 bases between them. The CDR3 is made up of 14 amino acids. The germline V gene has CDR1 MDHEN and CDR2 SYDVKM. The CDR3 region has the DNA TGTGCCAGCAGCACAGGAGGGGAGTATCAGCCCCAGCATTTT. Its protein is CASSTGGEYQPQHF.

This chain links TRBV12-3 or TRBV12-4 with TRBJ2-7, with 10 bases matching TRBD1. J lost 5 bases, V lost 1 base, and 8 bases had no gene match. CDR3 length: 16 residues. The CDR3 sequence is CASSLGPGTGANEQYF. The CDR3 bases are TGTGCCAGCAGTTTAGGCCCGGGGACAGGGGCAAACGAGCAGTACTTC.

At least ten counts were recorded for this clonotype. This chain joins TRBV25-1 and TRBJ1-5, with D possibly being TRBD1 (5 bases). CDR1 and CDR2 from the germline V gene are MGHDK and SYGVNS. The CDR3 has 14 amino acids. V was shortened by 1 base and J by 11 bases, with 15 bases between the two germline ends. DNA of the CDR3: TGTGCCAGCAGTGAATTGGGGCAGTCAGGGTCCCAGCATTTT. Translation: CASSELGQSGSQHF. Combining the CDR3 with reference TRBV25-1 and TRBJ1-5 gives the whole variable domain EADIYQTPRYLVIGTGKKITLECSQTMGHDKMYWYQQDPGMELHLIHYSYGVNSTEKGDLSSESTVSRIRTEHFPLTLESARPSHTSQYLCASSELGQSGSQHFGDGTRLSIL.

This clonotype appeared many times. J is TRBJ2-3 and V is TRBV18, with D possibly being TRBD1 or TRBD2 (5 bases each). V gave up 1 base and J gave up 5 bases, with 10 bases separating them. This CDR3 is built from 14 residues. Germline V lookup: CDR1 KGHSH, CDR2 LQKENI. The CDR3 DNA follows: TGTGCCAGCTCACCACAGGGACCCCGAGATACGCAGTATTTT. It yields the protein CASSPQGPRDTQYF.

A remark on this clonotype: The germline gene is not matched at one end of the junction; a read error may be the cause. The CDR3 coding sequence is TGTGCTAGCAGCCCCAGCGGGGGCACAGATACGCAGTATTTT. Translation gives CASSPSGGTDTQYF. The chain uses TRBV7-7 and TRBJ2-3; 7 bases are a match to TRBD2. This CDR3 is 14 amino acids long. Germline lookup yields CDR1 SSHAT and CDR2 FNYEAQ (reference sequence). Using reference TRBV7-7 and TRBJ2-3 for the parts outside the CDR3, the full variable domain is GAGVSQSPRYKVTKRGQDVTLRCDPISSHATLYWYQQALGQGPEFLTYFNYEAQPDKSGLPSDRFSAERPEGSISTLTIQRTEQRDSAMYRCASSPSGGTDTQYFGPGTRLTVL.

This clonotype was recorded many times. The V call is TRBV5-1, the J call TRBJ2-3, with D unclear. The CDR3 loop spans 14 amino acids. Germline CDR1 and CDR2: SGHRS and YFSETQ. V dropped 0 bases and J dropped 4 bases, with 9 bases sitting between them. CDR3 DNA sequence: TGCGCCAGCAGCTTGGAGGCAGTCGCAGATACGCAGTATTTT. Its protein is CASSLEAVADTQYF.

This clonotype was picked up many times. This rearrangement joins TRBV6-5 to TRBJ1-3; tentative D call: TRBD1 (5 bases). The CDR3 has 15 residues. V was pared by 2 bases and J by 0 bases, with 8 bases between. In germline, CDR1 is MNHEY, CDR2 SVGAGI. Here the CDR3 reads CASSYDSFSGNTIYF. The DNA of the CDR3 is TGTGCCAGCAGTTACGACAGCTTCTCTGGAAACACCATATATTTT.

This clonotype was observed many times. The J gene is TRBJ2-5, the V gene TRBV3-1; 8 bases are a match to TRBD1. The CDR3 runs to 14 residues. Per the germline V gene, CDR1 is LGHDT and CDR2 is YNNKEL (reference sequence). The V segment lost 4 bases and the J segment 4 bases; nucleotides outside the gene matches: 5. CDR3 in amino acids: CASSRHGQGETQYF. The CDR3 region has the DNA TGTGCCAGCAGCCGACACGGACAGGGAGAGACCCAGTACTTC.

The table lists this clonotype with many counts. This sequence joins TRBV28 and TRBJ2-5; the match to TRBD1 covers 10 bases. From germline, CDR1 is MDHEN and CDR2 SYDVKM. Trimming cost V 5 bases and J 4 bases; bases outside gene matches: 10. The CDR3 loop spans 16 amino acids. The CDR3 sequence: CASSSRDRGPTETQYF. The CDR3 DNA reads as TGTGCCAGCAGTAGCCGGGACAGGGGTCCCACAGAGACCCAGTACTTC.